These 13 T cell receptor beta chains were all obtained from the same sample, sequenced in a study of blood T cell repertoires in COVID-19. Data came from immunoSEQ multiplex PCR; TCRdb stores just in-frame clones and leaves some out. There are a few hundred thousand clones in the sample; 82% occur only once, and about 5% lies in the top ten. Sequencing was carried out using peripheral blood. The receptors stem from a woman aged 70-85 years with COVID-19, enrolled during active disease.

J is TRBJ1-5 and V is TRBV30; 9 bases are shared with TRBD1. V trimming: 3 bases; J trimming: 5 bases; junction bases outside the gene matches: 2. CDR1 and CDR2 from the germline V gene are GTSNPN and SVGIG (reference sequence). The CDR3 loop spans 13 amino acids. The CDR3 here is CAWRTGGDQPQHF. CDR3 DNA: TGTGCCTGGAGGACAGGGGGGGATCAGCCCCAGCATTTT. The variable domain in full, completed from reference TRBV30 and TRBJ1-5, reads SQTIHQWPATLVQPVGSPLSLECTVEGTSNPNLYWYRQAAGRGLQLLFYSVGIGQISSEVPQNLSASRPQDRQFILSSKKLLLSDSGFYLCAWRTGGDQPQHFGDGTRLSIL.

V is TRBV4-2 and J is TRBJ2-6; TRBD1 agrees at 8 bases. This CDR3 comprises 20 residues. Germline values: CDR1 LGHNA, CDR2 YNFKEQ. The trim removed 2 bases at V and 0 bases at J, leaving 12 bases unmatched. The CDR3 nucleotides are TGTGCCAGCAGCCAAACCTGGGGGACAGGCGTACGCTCTGGGGCCAACGTCCTGACTTTC. It codes for CASSQTWGTGVRSGANVLTF.

The chain recombines TRBV7-9 with TRBJ2-6; TRBD2 aligns across 11 bases. Germline V gives CDR1 SEHNR, CDR2 FQNEAQ (reference sequence). The CDR3 contains 16 residues. V shed 5 bases and J 2 bases; nucleotides not matched to a gene: 2. CDR3 sequence (DNA): TGTGCCAGCAGCATTAGCGGGAGGGCTGGGGCCAACGTCCTGACTTTC. Amino acid sequence: CASSISGRAGANVLTF.

The chain recombines TRBV5-1 with TRBJ2-7; no reliable D call. The ends were cut back, 0 bases at V and 11 bases at J, with 12 bases in the middle. Germline V gene data show CDR1 as SGHRS and CDR2 as YFSETQ. This CDR3 has 12 amino acids. The CDR3, as DNA: TGCGCCAGCAGCTTGGGCACCCCGCCAGAGTACTTC. Translation gives CASSLGTPPEYF.

The chain couples TRBV19 to TRBJ1-5; 9 bases are shared with TRBD1. Per the germline V gene, CDR1 is LNHDA and CDR2 is SQIVND (reference sequence). The trim removed 3 bases at V and 6 bases at J, leaving 6 bases unmatched. CDR3 length: 15 residues. CDR3 DNA sequence: TGTGCCAGTAGTATCAGACAGGGGGATCGTCAGCCCCAGCATTTT. Encoded protein: CASSIRQGDRQPQHF. The full variable domain, rest sourced from reference TRBV19 and TRBJ1-5, is DGGITQSPKYLFRKEGQNVTLSCEQNLNHDAMYWYRQDPGQGLRLIYYSQIVNDFQKGDIAEGYSVSREKKESFPLTVTSAQKNPTAFYLCASSIRQGDRQPQHFGDGTRLSIL.

This chain joins TRBV6-5 and TRBJ1-6; 8 nucleotides line up with TRBD1. V shed 7 bases, J shed 9 bases, and the junction held 8 bases outside the gene matches. The CDR3 is made up of 14 amino acids. Looked up from germline, CDR1 is MNHEY and CDR2 is SVGAGI. CDR3 region: CASISQGALSPLHF. As DNA, the CDR3 is TGTGCCAGCATATCGCAGGGGGCGCTTTCACCCCTCCACTTT.

The J gene is TRBJ1-2, the V gene TRBV18; D is possibly TRBD1 (5 bases). The germline gives CDR1 KGHSH, CDR2 LQKENI. CDR3 length equals 14 residues. Trimming pared 1 base from V and 2 bases from J, leaving 8 bases between. CDR3 sequence (DNA): TGTGCCAGCTCACCACAGAACAGGAACTATGGCTACACCTTC. Residues: CASSPQNRNYGYTF.

A few counts support this clone. The V gene is TRBV27, the J gene TRBJ2-5, with 7 bases identical to TRBD2. The CDR3 has 15 amino acids. Germline CDR1 and CDR2: MNHEY and SMNVEV (reference sequence). V was pared by 7 bases and J by 7 bases, with 15 bases of the junction left unmatched. CDR3 DNA: TGTGCCAGCAAAGACATCACTTTTGGGGGGGGGACCCAGTACTTC. Translated: CASKDITFGGGTQYF.

The CDR3 bases are TGTGCCAGCAGCGACGTAACAGGGGAAGCTTTCTTT. It yields the protein CASSDVTGEAFF. This chain uses TRBV7-9 with TRBJ1-1; tentative D call: TRBD1 (6 bases). CDR1 is SEHNR and CDR2 is FQNEAQ in the germline V gene (reference sequence). The ends were cut back, 5 bases at V and 8 bases at J, with 12 bases in the middle. The CDR3 is 12 residues long. The variable domain in full, with the rest retrieved from reference TRBV7-9 and TRBJ1-1, is DTGVSQNPRHKITKRGQNVTFRCDPISEHNRLYWYRQTLGQGPEFLTYFQNEAQLEKSRLLSDRFSAERPKGSFSTLEIQRTEQGDSAMYLCASSDVTGEAFFGQGTRLTVV.

The chain joins TRBV27 to TRBJ1-6; maybe TRBD1 (6 bases). Germline V gene sequence: CDR1 MNHEY, CDR2 SMNVEV (reference sequence). Trimming shortened V by 4 bases and J by 4 bases, and 8 bases separated the two germline ends. CDR3 length equals 14 residues. The chain's CDR3 is CASSSGQYNSPLHF. The DNA for the CDR3 is TGTGCCAGCAGTTCAGGACAGTATAATTCACCCCTCCACTTT.

The chain recombines TRBV6-2 or TRBV6-3 with TRBJ1-2, with D possibly matching TRBD1 (6 bases). The V end lost 2 bases, the J end lost 1 base, and 14 bases lay between the germline ends. The CDR3 covers 16 residues. Germline CDR1 MNHEY, CDR2 SVGEGT. As DNA, the CDR3 is TGTGCCAGCAGTTACCCTCAAGGACAGCTTAACTATGGCTACACCTTC. Its protein is CASSYPQGQLNYGYTF.

V and J are TRBV3-1 (or the pseudogene TRBV3-2) and TRBJ2-7; TRBD1 is a possible D gene (6 bases). V lost 2 bases and J lost 3, with 17 bases in between. The CDR3 length is 16 residues. CDR1 LGHDT and CDR2 YNNKEL come from the germline V gene (reference sequence). DNA for the CDR3: TGTGCCAGCAGCCAAAAACCCACAGGGTACCGCTACGAGCAGTACTTC. It codes for CASSQKPTGYRYEQYF.

The rearrangement links TRBV29-1 to TRBJ2-7; 7 bases match TRBD1. Germline V lookup: CDR1 SQVTM, CDR2 ANQGSEA. The J segment lost 3 bases and the V segment lost 5 bases, leaving 10 bases of the junction unmatched. The CDR3 is 14 residues long. The CDR3 is CSVQASTGVYEQYF. CDR3 DNA: TGCAGCGTTCAAGCTAGTACAGGGGTCTACGAGCAGTACTTC.